The following is a TCR beta chain sequence with its context. It has no known antigen specificity. No clone much larger than this one lies a single base away; base qualities are absent. The entry originates in a study of T cell responses to AZD1222 COVID-19 vaccine listed by TCRdb under 2021. At the level of the whole study: AZD1222 recipients given second doses at about 4 weeks or at about 12 weeks were pooled, since spike-specific TCR depth and breadth were not found to differ between the two schedules. A total of 233 trial participants underwent TCR sequencing, of whom some 210 received two doses of AZD1222 and 26 received two doses of the MenACWY control vaccine. Enrollment into the trials was organized by age into subgroups of 18-55, 56-69 and 70-plus years, and those subgroups contained roughly 140, 27 and 60 TCR-sequenced participants, respectively.

Overall results and qualifications from the work: The 56-69-year group was small, and its depth increase did not reach significance, likely because of low power. After two AZD1222 doses, spike-specific TCR breadth and depth were significantly higher than at day 0 and than in MenACWY recipients. Because no day 14 peak-response samples were available, repertoires were characterized only after the peak T cell response. Conclusions about previously exposed vaccinees were limited because only 6 or 7 AZD1222 recipients were SARS-CoV-2 seropositive at baseline. Nearly half of unique spike-specific TCRs reportedly recognized epitopes outside regions mutated in the B.1.351 and B.1.1.7 variants. CD4 TCRs associated with the vaccine covered the entire spike protein, and the dominant responses were in regions 160-218 and 743-854. Most participants were white British and females outnumbered males, and the authors suggested that clonal diversity may have been underestimated.

The CDR3 regions of human TCRbeta chains were analyzed by immunosequencing. The source study handled its data this way. TCRs in the repertoires were compared against a reference library of SARS-CoV-2-specific TCRs that had been generated with the MIRA antigen-specificity platform. Breadth was defined as the fraction of unique TCRs that were SARS-CoV-2-associated. Depth was defined as the fraction of total T cells that were SARS-CoV-2-associated. Each spike-specific TCR was assigned to its reactive spike region and to a CD4 or CD8 class using the MIRA data. Log10-transformed breadth and depth values were compared by one-way ANOVA with Sidak's multiple comparisons tests. TCRdb's version of the immuneACCESS table is confined to in-frame rearrangements and falls short of the full clone set. An unresolved V gene accounts for under half of the shortfall where checked; the remainder is of unknown origin. From that table come the V and J calls and clone size; the DNA was used to work out D and trimming. The sample has 150,000 to 200,000 clones on record, around 90% of them singletons. Roughly 0.49% of the sample is taken by the ten largest.

The germline ends are 15 bases apart after V is trimmed by 2 bases and J by 8 bases. The CDR3 runs 14 residues from the cysteine to the phenylalanine. The only DNA kept is the CDR3, 42 bases in frame from the first base. From a lookup of the germline V gene, CDR1 and CDR2 are MNHNS and SASEGT. Taken with the paper, the label for time point translates to: baseline before first vaccination. Vaccinee samples came from UK trials COV001 and COV002, including a single-blind randomized controlled phase 2/3 trial of AZD1222 (ChAdOx1 nCoV-19) in healthy adults. For TCRbeta chain sequencing, PBMC samples from trial participants were taken at day 0 and at day 28 after the second dose.

The receptor's source is an adult in good health. The receptor chain draws on TRBV6-1 and TRBJ1-2, with the D gene not clear enough to name. The starting material was peripheral blood, obtained on day 0 of AZD1222 vaccination. The DNA sequence follows: TGTGCCAGCAGTGAATTCCAGATGGGAGGCGGCTACACCTTC. Its translation is CASSEFQMGGGYTF.